This T cell receptor (beta chain) derives from a study of T cell responses to AZD1222 COVID-19 vaccine. Regarding the study as a whole: Recipients of AZD1222 seropositive at baseline numbered only 5 or 6.

TCRdb's table, derived via immunoSEQ multiplex PCR, lists solely in-frame clones and lacks some. The sample records about 100,000 clones, just under 95% being singletons. Germline CDR1 is MGHDK and CDR2 is SYGVNS. The V gene end was trimmed by 4 bases and the J gene end by 5 bases; junction bases not matched to a gene: 7. CDR3 size: 16 residues. As concerns this clone: Its specificity is not known.

The chain joins TRBV25-1 to TRBJ1-6; TRBD1 aligns across 8 bases. The sequences come from peripheral blood, collected on day 0 of AZD1222 vaccination. The source is an adult in good health. The CDR3 spells CASSVGQGRDNSPLHF. CDR3 bases: TGTGCCAGCAGTGTCGGACAGGGAAGGGATAATTCACCCCTCCACTTT.